This T cell receptor beta chain was found in a study of ipilimumab plus nivolumab after autologous stem cell transplantation. Starting 14 to 28 days after autologous transplant, ipilimumab 1 mg/kg was given. The CDR3 has 13 amino acids. Trimming pared 4 bases from V and 3 bases from J, leaving 7 bases between. Germline CDR1 SGHNT, CDR2 YYREEE (reference sequence). This table comes from immunoSEQ multiplex PCR, and its TCRdb copy is limited to in-frame clones, with some not included. The sample carries roughly 86,000 clones, 83% recorded once. The TCR was taken from a male donor with diffuse large B-cell lymphoma. The chain links TRBV5-4 to TRBJ2-2; no definite D call. Sequenced material: PBMCs, taken in a trial of ipilimumab plus nivolumab as post-transplant consolidation. Here the CDR3 DNA reads TGTGCCAGCAGCACCAGCTACACCGGGGAGCTGTTTTTT. The encoded protein is CASSTSYTGELFF.